The sequence of this T cell receptor (beta chain) was determined in a study of T cell repertoires in cytomegalovirus infection. As for the study in general: Both CMV infection and a matching HLA type were indicated by public TCR beta signatures.

Broader study findings: In two of eight donors, the top clonotype was HLA-C-restricted CMV-specific. Totalled public TCR beta family frequency picked out people who carried CMV plus the relevant HLA.

This clonotype came up many times. Its antigen is currently unknown. TCRdb reanalysed the reads using MiXCR and keeps one entry per CDR3 protein. The sample holds 150,000 to 200,000 distinct CDR3 sequences, about a tenth seen once. The trim removed 7 bases at V and 6 bases at J, leaving 14 bases unmatched. Germline-derived CDR1 and CDR2 are SGHTA and FQGNSA. There are 15 residues in the CDR3. The TCR was taken from a human donor in good health (CMV status not recorded). Some clones in this sample may be carry-over from other donors' samples. Sequenced sample: PBMCs. V and J are TRBV7-2 and TRBJ1-1; 7 bases map to TRBD1. The CDR3 spells CASNDRVHIGAEAFF. For the CDR3, the DNA is TGTGCCAGCAACGACAGGGTGCACATTGGGGCTGAAGCTTTCTTT.